This TCR beta chain was obtained from a study of memory CD4+ T cells and cytomegalovirus serostatus. The germline V gene has CDR1 SGHRS and CDR2 YFSETQ. The J segment lost 3 bases and the V segment lost 7 bases, leaving 10 bases of the junction unmatched. The CDR3 spans 15 residues. Single viable CD3+CD4+CD8-CD45RO+ cells were sorted as the memory CD4+ T cells. Using immunoSEQ multiplex PCR, the repertoire was profiled, and TCRdb retains in-frame clones only, with some absent. In the table there are roughly 67,000 clones, about 80% of which are singletons. The chain uses TRBV5-1 and TRBJ1-1; 9 bases are a match to TRBD1. The clonotype comes from an adult in good health and CMV-seropositive. The sequenced sample was memory CD4+ T cells from blood. The chain's CDR3 is CASRITGGADTEAFF. Written as DNA, the CDR3 is TGCGCCAGCCGTATAACAGGGGGCGCAGACACTGAAGCTTTCTTT.